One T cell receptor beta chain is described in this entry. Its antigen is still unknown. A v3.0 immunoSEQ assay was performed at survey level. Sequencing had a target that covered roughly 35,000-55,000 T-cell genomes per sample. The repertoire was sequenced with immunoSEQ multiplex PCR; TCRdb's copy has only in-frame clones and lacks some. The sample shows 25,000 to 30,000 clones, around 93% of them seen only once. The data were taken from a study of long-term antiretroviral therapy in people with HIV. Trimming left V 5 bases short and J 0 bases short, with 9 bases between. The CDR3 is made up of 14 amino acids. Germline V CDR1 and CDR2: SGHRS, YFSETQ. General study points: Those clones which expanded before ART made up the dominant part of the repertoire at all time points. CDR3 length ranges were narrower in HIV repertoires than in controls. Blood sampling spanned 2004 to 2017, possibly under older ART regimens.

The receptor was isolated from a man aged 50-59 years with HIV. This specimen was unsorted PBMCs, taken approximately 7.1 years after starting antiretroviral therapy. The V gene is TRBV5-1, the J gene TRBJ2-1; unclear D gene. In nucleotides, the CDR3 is TGCGCCAGCAGTATAGAGTTCTCCTACAATGAGCAGTTCTTC. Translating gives CASSIEFSYNEQFF.